This TCR beta chain was sequenced during a study of cytomegalovirus exposure and HLA in healthy donors. V was pared by 5 bases and J by 9 bases, with 17 bases between. The germline gives CDR1 SGHDT, CDR2 YYEEEE. CDR3 length: 13 residues. Study observations and caveats: It was reported that TCR beta sequences correctly inferred the HLA-A and HLA-B alleles for most subjects.

The PCR made use of 60 Vbeta and 13 Jbeta primers. Only in-frame clones appear in the TCRdb table, and some are missing; sequencing was by immunoSEQ multiplex PCR. This sample's table reports about 170,000 clones. Remarks on this clone: Antigen specificity is unknown.

Healthy individuals who donated bone marrow served as the donors. The sample was PBMCs. The chain combines TRBV5-6 with TRBJ1-1, with D uncertain. The origin of this receptor is a woman between 18 and 29 years old in good health and CMV-seropositive. The CDR3 is CASSVQRAPKAFF. The CDR3, as DNA: TGTGCCAGCAGTGTGCAGCGGGCTCCTAAAGCTTTCTTT.